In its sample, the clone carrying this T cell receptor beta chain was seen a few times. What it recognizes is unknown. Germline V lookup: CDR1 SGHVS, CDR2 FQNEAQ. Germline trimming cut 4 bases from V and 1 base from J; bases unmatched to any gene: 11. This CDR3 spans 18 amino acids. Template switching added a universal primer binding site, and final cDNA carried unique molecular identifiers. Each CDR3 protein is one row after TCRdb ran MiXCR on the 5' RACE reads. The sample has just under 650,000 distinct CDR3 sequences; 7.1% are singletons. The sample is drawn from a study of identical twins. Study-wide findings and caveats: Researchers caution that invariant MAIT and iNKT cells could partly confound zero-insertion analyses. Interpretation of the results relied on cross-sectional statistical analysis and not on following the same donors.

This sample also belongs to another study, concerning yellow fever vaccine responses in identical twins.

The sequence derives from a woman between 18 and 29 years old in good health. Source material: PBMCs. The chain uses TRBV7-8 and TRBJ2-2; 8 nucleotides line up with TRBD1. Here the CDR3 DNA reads TGTGCCAGCAGCTCCACCGGAAGACAGGGGAAGAACACCGGGGAGCTGTTTTTT. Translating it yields CASSSTGRQGKNTGELFF.